The rows below give T cell receptor beta chains drawn from one sample of a study of T cell repertoires in cytomegalovirus infection. TCRdb re-derived calls from the reads in MiXCR, one entry per CDR3 protein. The sample consists of around 99,000 distinct CDR3 sequences, 25% to 30% of them appearing once. Their antigen targets remain unknown. The material sequenced was CD8+ T cells from cultured PBMCs, taken from culture after CMV antigen stimulation. The source is a human donor in good health (CMV status not recorded). Some clones in this sample may be carry-over from other donors' samples. Each CDR3 is given with its conserved first and last residue.

v_call: TRBV5-1; j_call: TRBJ2-5; cdr3_aa: CASSLAQGTQETQYF
v_call: TRBV27; j_call: TRBJ1-1; cdr3_aa: CASSDRAVRTEAFF
v_call: TRBV12-3/TRBV12-4; j_call: TRBJ2-7; cdr3_aa: CASSPPDRADEQYF
v_call: TRBV7-9; j_call: TRBJ2-3; cdr3_aa: CATPGQGDFNTQYF
v_call: TRBV19; j_call: TRBJ2-7; cdr3_aa: CAVGLGTGINEQYF
v_call: TRBV27; j_call: TRBJ2-7; cdr3_aa: CASSFGRGDEQYF
v_call: TRBV2; j_call: TRBJ1-2; cdr3_aa: CASSGLDNPNYGYTF
v_call: TRBV6-5; j_call: TRBJ1-4; cdr3_aa: CASSYSMLLGTPNEKLFF
v_call: TRBV7-9; j_call: TRBJ2-2; cdr3_aa: CASSPPTSGVPGELFF
v_call: TRBV20-1; j_call: TRBJ2-7; cdr3_aa: CSVSRPDGRGGLNEQYF
v_call: TRBV12-3/TRBV12-4; j_call: TRBJ2-7; cdr3_aa: CASTHLGEQYF
v_call: TRBV15; j_call: TRBJ2-7; cdr3_aa: CATSRDGASYEQYF
v_call: TRBV20-1; j_call: TRBJ2-7; cdr3_aa: CSATGSPPDGGGWYEQYF
v_call: TRBV29-1; j_call: TRBJ2-7; cdr3_aa: CSVGGQGKGYEQYF
v_call: TRBV13; j_call: TRBJ2-2; cdr3_aa: CASSSFTSETGELFF
v_call: TRBV4-2; j_call: TRBJ2-1; cdr3_aa: CASSQDDGSGPPSTEQFF
v_call: TRBV12-3/TRBV12-4; j_call: TRBJ1-5; cdr3_aa: CASSRGNQPQHF
v_call: TRBV6-6; j_call: TRBJ2-3; cdr3_aa: CASSYNTGTDTQYF
v_call: TRBV28; j_call: TRBJ2-7; cdr3_aa: CASSRLAGSYEQYF
v_call: TRBV12-3/TRBV12-4; j_call: TRBJ2-1; cdr3_aa: CASSLGGGPEEQFF
v_call: TRBV28; j_call: TRBJ2-7; cdr3_aa: CASSRQTGREQYF
v_call: TRBV27; j_call: TRBJ2-1; cdr3_aa: CASSLNLGDRDNEQFF
v_call: TRBV5-5; j_call: TRBJ1-2; cdr3_aa: CASSLAGAANYGYTF
v_call: TRBV19; j_call: TRBJ1-3; cdr3_aa: CASSRDRALYTIYF
v_call: TRBV6-5; j_call: TRBJ1-4; cdr3_aa: CASSPTGSDYNEKLFF
v_call: TRBV7-6; j_call: TRBJ2-7; cdr3_aa: CASSISSGYEQYF
v_call: TRBV27; j_call: TRBJ2-1; cdr3_aa: CASSLNNNEQFF
v_call: TRBV29-1; j_call: TRBJ2-1; cdr3_aa: CSVYRENNEQFF
v_call: TRBV20-1; j_call: TRBJ2-7; cdr3_aa: CSAGGGFEQYF
v_call: TRBV12-3/TRBV12-4; j_call: TRBJ2-1; cdr3_aa: CASSLLAFSYNEQFF
v_call: TRBV11-1; j_call: TRBJ2-1; cdr3_aa: CASSERYNEQFF
v_call: TRBV7-8; j_call: TRBJ2-3; cdr3_aa: CASSLSEGGSTDTQYF
v_call: TRBV4-2; j_call: TRBJ2-2; cdr3_aa: CASGSRGNSGGGGELFF
v_call: TRBV12-3/TRBV12-4; j_call: TRBJ2-1; cdr3_aa: CASSGPGARSYNEQFF
v_call: TRBV2; j_call: TRBJ1-1; cdr3_aa: CASSEMRGTEAFF
v_call: TRBV12-3/TRBV12-4; j_call: TRBJ2-3; cdr3_aa: CASSRTGTSGAYFSTDTQYF
v_call: TRBV4-2; j_call: TRBJ2-1; cdr3_aa: CASSQDRAGPYNEQFF
v_call: TRBV10-3; j_call: TRBJ2-7; cdr3_aa: CAIGASYGQYF
v_call: TRBV6-6; j_call: TRBJ2-3; cdr3_aa: CASSGVSTDTQYF
v_call: TRBV5-4; j_call: TRBJ2-5; cdr3_aa: CASSLILADRRRETQYF
v_call: TRBV7-9; j_call: TRBJ1-1; cdr3_aa: CASSLIQSEAFF
v_call: TRBV5-1; j_call: TRBJ1-1; cdr3_aa: CASSLGTAGRTEAFF
v_call: TRBV9; j_call: TRBJ1-4; cdr3_aa: CASSPGVTGHRTNEKLFF
v_call: TRBV20-1; j_call: TRBJ2-7; cdr3_aa: CSASGQLYEQYF
v_call: TRBV6-8; j_call: TRBJ1-1; cdr3_aa: CASRGKVWAEAFF
v_call: TRBV12-3/TRBV12-4; j_call: TRBJ1-5; cdr3_aa: CASRVGGGNQPQHF
v_call: TRBV27; j_call: TRBJ1-5; cdr3_aa: CASSFTSGLNQPQHF
v_call: TRBV12-3/TRBV12-4; j_call: TRBJ1-2; cdr3_aa: CASSLSGLNTF